Listed here is a single TCR beta chain. Its antigen is as yet unknown. The PCR contained 60 Vbeta and 13 Jbeta primers. Clones were sequenced by immunoSEQ multiplex PCR, and TCRdb holds only the in-frame ones, with some missing. The sample carries 100,000 or so clones, roughly 83% recorded once. Germline V gives CDR1 SEHNR, CDR2 FQNEAQ (reference sequence). The V and J ends lost 7 bases and 0 bases respectively, with 12 bases between them. This CDR3 comprises 14 residues. Each donor's status was that of a healthy bone marrow donor. This entry belongs to a study of cytomegalovirus exposure and HLA in healthy donors. Study at large: From HLA-typed donors, an early data release held approximately 85 million unique TCRs. Study observations and caveats: Reportedly, HLA-A and HLA-B alleles of most subjects were accurately predicted from TCR beta. Analysis was performed later, and it showed HLA-associated TCR beta chains to be more clonally expanded than equally common others.

Sequenced material: PBMCs. The chain has TRBV7-9 and TRBJ1-2, with D maybe TRBD1 (6 bases). This TCR came from a man younger than 35 in good health and CMV-seronegative. DNA of the CDR3: TGTGCCAGCACCCGGACAGTAGCTAACTATGGCTACACCTTC. It encodes CASTRTVANYGYTF.